This T cell receptor delta chain was profiled in a study of Vδ1+ human thymocytes. General observations from the study: Thymic TRG and TRD repertoires appeared highly polyclonal. Bulk repertoire data may be misinterpreted because of unexpected Vdelta2 sequences. Thymic delta-chain repertoires held approximately 20% Vdelta2 sequences and few Vdelta3, despite high sort purity.

Germline V gene sequence: CDR1 TSWWSYY, CDR2 QGS. The CDR3 has 25 residues. The V end lost 4 bases, the J end lost 3 bases, and 45 bases lay between the germline ends. About this clone itself: Antigen specificity is unknown.

Sequences come from RNA converted to cDNA by reverse transcription. CDR3 amplicons came from multiplex PCR with pooled V-gene forward and constant-region reverse primers. TCRdb ran CATT on the multiplex PCR reads. The sample lists about 54,000 delta-chain clones; around 15% were seen once. The chain couples TRDV1 to TRDJ1, with a weak D call TRDD2 (9 bases). The sequencing sample was made of Vdelta1+ gamma-delta thymocytes from the thymus. Subset reported: FACS-sorted CD3+ TCRalphabeta- TCRVdelta1+ TCRVdelta2- thymocytes. The TCR comes from a boy in the first two years of life who had congenital heart surgery. The CDR3 region is CALGGLPSYGALGVKPLSYADKLIF. For the CDR3, the DNA is TGTGCTCTTGGGGGACTGCCTTCCTACGGCGCACTGGGGGTTAAGCCCCTCTCCTACGCCGATAAACTCATCTTT.